The 20 T cell receptor beta chains below all came from one sample that was sequenced in a study of T cell repertoires in cytomegalovirus infection (dated by TCRdb to the late 2010s). The reads were generated on an Illumina HiSeq 1500. TCRdb trimmed the raw reads at Q25, called clones with MiXCR and kept productive beta chains. Each record represents a unique CDR3 protein, reported with the most common genes and DNA among its rows. Across this sample there are approximately 730,000 distinct CDR3 sequences, with almost 30% seen only once. Of the sample, less than 15% falls within the top ten clones. The antigens of these receptors remain unknown. This specimen's treatment or condition label, interpreted: in vitro stimulation with specific CMV peptide epitopes to enrich CMV-specific T cells. The sequencing used cultured CD8+ T cells from PBMCs, collected from culture after CMV antigen stimulation. Receptor source: a human donor in good health (CMV status not recorded). Some clones in this sample may be carry-over from other donors' samples.

This chain joins TRBV7-9 and TRBJ2-1; D is undetermined. CDR3 length: 13 residues. Germline V gene lookup returns CDR1 SEHNR and CDR2 FQNEAQ (reference sequence). Trimming stripped 0 bases from V and 5 bases from J, with 5 bases between. CDR3 bases: TGTGCCAGCAGCTTAGCGAGACACAATGAGCAGTTCTTC. Its translation is CASSLARHNEQFF.

This clonotype was seen ten or more times. The chain links TRBV7-8 to TRBJ2-4, with D possibly called TRBD1 or TRBD2 (5 bases each). The CDR3 loop spans 13 amino acids. Trimming took off 5 bases at V and 10 bases at J, with 15 bases between the two ends. CDR1 and CDR2 from the germline V gene are SGHVS and FQNEAQ. CDR3 sequence reads: CASSPRTGQIQYF. The DNA of the CDR3 is TGTGCCAGCAGCCCACGGACGGGGCAAATTCAGTACTTC.

This clonotype was recorded a few times. The V call is TRBV19, the J call TRBJ2-1; 7 bases align to TRBD2. Trimming cost V 5 bases and J 6 bases; bases outside gene matches: 13. Per the germline V gene, CDR1 is LNHDA and CDR2 is SQIVND (reference sequence). This CDR3 has 16 amino acids. CDR3 residues: CASSSLRGGSGNEQFF. For the CDR3, the DNA is TGTGCCAGTAGTTCGCTCCGCGGGGGATCAGGCAATGAGCAGTTCTTC.

V usage is TRBV24-1 and J usage is TRBJ1-2; the D is unclear. The CDR3 length is 14 residues. V lost 4 bases and J 4 bases, leaving 12 bases between the germline ends. Germline lookup yields CDR1 KGHDR and CDR2 SFDVKD. CDR3 nucleotides: TGTGCCACCAGTGAGAACAGCGCTCTCTATGGCTACACCTTC. Its protein is CATSENSALYGYTF.

This clonotype was seen a handful of times. This chain connects TRBV12-3 or TRBV12-4 to TRBJ2-7, with a tentative D call TRBD2 (5 bases). The CDR3 sequence is 12 residues long. V was trimmed by 7 bases and J by 2 bases, leaving 9 bases between them. CDR3 amino acids: CASKTGAYEQYF. The CDR3 DNA reads TGTGCCAGCAAAACCGGGGCCTACGAGCAGTACTTC.

The chain has TRBV7-6 and TRBJ1-3; TRBD1 matches 8 bases. The CDR3 covers 16 residues. CDR1 and CDR2 (germline): SGHVS, FNYEAQ. V was clipped by 3 bases and J by 4 bases; unmatched bases: 8. The CDR3 region has the DNA TGTGCCAGCAGCTTTGACAGGGGAAGAGTAGGAAACACCATATATTTT. Amino acids: CASSFDRGRVGNTIYF.

This clonotype came up many times. The chain uses TRBV7-2 and TRBJ2-5; D uncertain. Trimming stripped 4 bases from V and 3 bases from J, with 9 bases between. Germline V gives CDR1 SGHTA, CDR2 FQGNSA. The CDR3 spans 13 residues. The CDR3 DNA reads as TGTGCCAGCAGCTCATTAGGGAAAGAGACCCAGTACTTC. Its translation is CASSSLGKETQYF.

The CDR3 is CASSFGRGDEQFF. Here the CDR3 DNA reads TGTGCCAGCAGTTTCGGCAGGGGCGATGAGCAGTTCTTC. This chain uses TRBV12-3 or TRBV12-4 with TRBJ2-1; tentatively, D is TRBD1 (6 bases). Trimming took off 3 bases at V and 8 bases at J, with 11 bases between the two ends. The CDR3 consists of 13 residues.

The V and J genes are TRBV4-1 and TRBJ1-1, with D hard to call. The germline CDR1 and CDR2 sequences are MGHRA and YSYEKL. This CDR3 has 14 amino acids. The V gene lost 0 bases and the J gene lost 4 bases, with 9 bases spanning the gap. The CDR3 loop reads CASSQEWGGTEAFF. In DNA, the CDR3 is TGCGCCAGCAGCCAAGAGTGGGGTGGCACTGAAGCTTTCTTT.

Concerning this clonotype: This may come from a read error, since a much larger clone is one base off. Without the conserved terminal phenylalanine or tryptophan, this CDR3 likely stems from a read error. This chain joins TRBV4-2 and TRBJ2-2, with 8 nucleotides matching TRBD1. V shed 4 bases, J shed 1 base, and the junction held 2 bases outside the gene matches. Per the germline V gene, CDR1 is LGHNA and CDR2 is YNFKEQ. The CDR3 runs 15 residues. CDR3 in amino acids: CASSRDRGNTGELFL. CDR3 in DNA: TGTGCCAGCAGCCGCGACAGGGGGAACACCGGGGAGCTGTTTCTT.

There are many counts of this clonotype. CDR3 loop: CASSSLGTSSYGYTF. The DNA for the CDR3 is TGTGCCAGCAGCTCCCTAGGAACATCTTCGTATGGCTACACCTTC. The rearrangement links TRBV7-2 to TRBJ1-2; D gene uncertain. Germline V gives CDR1 SGHTA, CDR2 FQGNSA. V was pared by 4 bases and J by 5 bases, with 17 bases between. This CDR3 is 15 amino acids long. Filled out from reference TRBV7-2 and TRBJ1-2, the complete variable domain reads GAGVSQSPSNKVTEKGKDVELRCDPISGHTALYWYRQSLGQGLEFLIYFQGNSAPDKSGLPSDRFSAERTGGSVSTLTIQRTQQEDSAVYLCASSSLGTSSYGYTFGSGTRLTVV.

This rearrangement joins TRBV7-8 to TRBJ2-2; perhaps TRBD1 as D (6 bases). Germline V lookup: CDR1 SGHVS, CDR2 FQNEAQ. The CDR3 totals 15 residues. The ends were cut back, 2 bases at V and 4 bases at J, with 11 bases in the middle. For the CDR3, the DNA is TGTGCCAGCAGCTTATCAACAGGGCGCACCGGGGAGCTGTTTTTT. Its translation: CASSLSTGRTGELFF.

This clonotype turned up a few times. The DNA for the CDR3 is TGTGCCAGCAGCGCGTTCGACGGCACCGGACAGGTTGAGACCCAGTACTTC. This translates into CASSAFDGTGQVETQYF. The rearrangement uses TRBV9 and TRBJ2-5; 7 bases are shared with TRBD1. Unmatched junction bases numbered 16, after V lost 3 bases and J lost 5 bases. The CDR3 runs to 17 residues. Germline CDR1 SGDLS, CDR2 YYNGEE.

The chain links TRBV7-9 to TRBJ2-5; D perhaps matches TRBD1 (6 bases). This CDR3 has 14 residues. CDR1 and CDR2 from the germline V gene are SEHNR and FQNEAQ (reference sequence). Trimming stripped 3 bases from V and 4 bases from J, with 12 bases between. CDR3 DNA sequence: TGTGCCAGCAGCTTCCCGACAGGAGGAGAGACCCAGTACTTC. Its translation is CASSFPTGGETQYF.

This clonotype was seen at least ten times. This rearrangement joins TRBV7-6 to TRBJ1-2, with 7 nucleotides matching TRBD1. The CDR3 covers 14 residues. With V trimmed by 0 bases and J by 6 bases, 4 bases remained unmatched. Germline V gene lookup returns CDR1 SGHVS and CDR2 FNYEAQ. DNA for the CDR3: TGTGCCAGCAGCTTAGCGAACAGGGGCGATGGCTACACCTTC. Translating gives CASSLANRGDGYTF.

In its sample, this clonotype was seen many times. The V call is TRBV12-3 or TRBV12-4, the J call TRBJ1-2, with 7 bases identical to TRBD1. This CDR3 contains 16 residues. J gave up 6 bases and V 0 bases, and 10 bases lay outside the gene matches. In DNA form, the CDR3 reads TGTGCCAGCAGTTTAGCGGTAAAGGGAACAGGGGATGGCTACACCTTC. It translates to CASSLAVKGTGDGYTF.

This clonotype was counted a few times. V and J are TRBV2 and TRBJ2-1, with 9 bases identical to TRBD2. Trimming removed 5 bases from V and 0 bases from J; junction bases left unmatched: 5. This CDR3 region has 16 residues. Germline values: CDR1 SNHLY, CDR2 FYNNEI. CDR3 residues: CASSSGLAFSYNEQFF. CDR3 nucleotides: TGTGCCAGCAGTTCTGGACTAGCGTTCTCCTACAATGAGCAGTTCTTC.

V usage is TRBV7-9 and J usage is TRBJ2-7; D perhaps matches TRBD2 (5 bases). CDR1 is SEHNR and CDR2 is FQNEAQ in the germline V gene (reference sequence). The ends were cut back, 5 bases at V and 3 bases at J, with 17 bases in the middle. This CDR3 is 15 amino acids long. CDR3 sequence (DNA): TGTGCCAGCAGCGCCCGAGAGGGTTCGGTCTACGAGCAGTACTTC. Its protein product is CASSAREGSVYEQYF.

This clonotype occurred many times. The chain uses TRBV19 and TRBJ2-5; D is ambiguous. V lost 4 bases, J lost 0 bases, and 6 bases lay in between. The germline V gene has CDR1 LNHDA and CDR2 SQIVND (reference sequence). The CDR3 totals 13 residues. Here the CDR3 DNA reads TGTGCCAGTAGTAGGAGTTACCAAGAGACCCAGTACTTC. It translates to CASSRSYQETQYF. Complete variable domain (other parts from reference TRBV19 and TRBJ2-5): DGGITQSPKYLFRKEGQNVTLSCEQNLNHDAMYWYRQDPGQGLRLIYYSQIVNDFQKGDIAEGYSVSREKKESFPLTVTSAQKNPTAFYLCASSRSYQETQYFGPGTRLLVL.

The rearrangement uses TRBV25-1 and TRBJ1-2; no clear D. Trimming cost V 4 bases and J 0 bases, with 12 bases left between them. The CDR3 sequence is 15 residues long. From germline, CDR1 is MGHDK and CDR2 SYGVNS. CDR3 region: CASSAAHRANYGYTF. The CDR3 coding sequence is TGTGCCAGCAGTGCCGCGCACCGAGCTAACTATGGCTACACCTTC.